This T cell receptor (beta chain) was found in a study of blood T cell repertoires in COVID-19. As for the study in general: PBMCs, B-cell-depleted T cells, or T cells provided the cDNA or gDNA that made up the material.

The V gene's germline CDR1 is LNHDA and CDR2 SQIVND (reference sequence). V was pared by 4 bases and J by 1 base, with 15 bases between. This CDR3 contains 16 residues. Source study methods: Estimates of nucleated cell counts were drawn from the amplification of reference gene primers. The repertoire was sequenced with immunoSEQ multiplex PCR; TCRdb's copy has only in-frame clones and lacks some. Clone size and V and J calls were adopted from that table, with D and trimming inferred from the DNA. The top ten hold 6.3% of the sample, which has tens of thousands of clones, just under 80% seen once. The receptor was derived from a man aged 65 to 85 with COVID-19, enrolled during active disease. Sequencing was carried out using peripheral blood. V and J are TRBV19 and TRBJ2-3, with no clear D. The CDR3 here is CASSTNSGTGTDTQYF. CDR3 in DNA: TGTGCCAGTAGTACGAACAGTGGAACAGGCACAGATACGCAGTATTTT.